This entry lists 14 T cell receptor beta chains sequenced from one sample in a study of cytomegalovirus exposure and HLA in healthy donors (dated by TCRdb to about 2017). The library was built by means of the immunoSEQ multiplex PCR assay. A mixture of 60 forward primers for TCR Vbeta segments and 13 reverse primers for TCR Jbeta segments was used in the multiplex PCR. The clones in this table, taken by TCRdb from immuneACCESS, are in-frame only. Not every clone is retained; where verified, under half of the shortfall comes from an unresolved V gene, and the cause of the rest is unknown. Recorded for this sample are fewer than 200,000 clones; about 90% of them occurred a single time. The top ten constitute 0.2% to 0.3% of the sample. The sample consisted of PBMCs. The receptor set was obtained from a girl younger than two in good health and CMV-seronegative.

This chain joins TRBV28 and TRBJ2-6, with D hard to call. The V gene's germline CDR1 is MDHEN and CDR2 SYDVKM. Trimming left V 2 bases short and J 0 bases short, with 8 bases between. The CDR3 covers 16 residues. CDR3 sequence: CASSLPGYSGANVLTF. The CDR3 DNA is TGTGCCAGCAGTTTACCCGGGTACTCTGGGGCCAACGTCCTGACTTTC.

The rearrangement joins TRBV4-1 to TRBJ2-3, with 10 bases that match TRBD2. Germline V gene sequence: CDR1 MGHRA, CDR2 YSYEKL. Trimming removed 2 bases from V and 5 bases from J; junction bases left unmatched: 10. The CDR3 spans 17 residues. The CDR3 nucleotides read TGCGCCAGCAGCCAATTTAGTAGGAGCGGGGGGGGAGATACGCAGTATTTT. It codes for CASSQFSRSGGGDTQYF.

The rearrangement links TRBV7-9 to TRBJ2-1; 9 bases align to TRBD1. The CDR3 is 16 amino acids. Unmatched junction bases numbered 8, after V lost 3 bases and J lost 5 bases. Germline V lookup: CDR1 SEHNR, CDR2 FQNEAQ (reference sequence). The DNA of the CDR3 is TGTGCCAGCAGCTTCCCATGGGACAGGGTACACAATGAGCAGTTCTTC. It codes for CASSFPWDRVHNEQFF.

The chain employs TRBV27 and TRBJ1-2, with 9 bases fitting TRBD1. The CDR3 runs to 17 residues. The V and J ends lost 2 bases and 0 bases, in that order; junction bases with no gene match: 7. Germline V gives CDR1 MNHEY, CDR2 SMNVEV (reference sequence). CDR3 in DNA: TGTGCCAGCAGTTTAACGGCACAGGGGGCGACTAACTATGGCTACACCTTC. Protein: CASSLTAQGATNYGYTF.

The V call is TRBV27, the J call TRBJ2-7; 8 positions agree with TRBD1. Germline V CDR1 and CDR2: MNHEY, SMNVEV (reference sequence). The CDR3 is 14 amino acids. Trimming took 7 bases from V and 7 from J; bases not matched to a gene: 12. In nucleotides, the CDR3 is TGTGCCAGCAAGCCGGACAGGGTCGAGGGTGAGCAGTACTTC. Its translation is CASKPDRVEGEQYF.

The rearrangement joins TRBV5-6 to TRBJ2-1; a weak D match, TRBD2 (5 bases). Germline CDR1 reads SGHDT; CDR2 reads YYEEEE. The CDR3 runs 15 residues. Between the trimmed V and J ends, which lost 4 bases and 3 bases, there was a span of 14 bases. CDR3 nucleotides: TGTGCCAGCAGCGGAGACTACCTACTCTACAATGAGCAGTTCTTC. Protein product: CASSGDYLLYNEQFF.

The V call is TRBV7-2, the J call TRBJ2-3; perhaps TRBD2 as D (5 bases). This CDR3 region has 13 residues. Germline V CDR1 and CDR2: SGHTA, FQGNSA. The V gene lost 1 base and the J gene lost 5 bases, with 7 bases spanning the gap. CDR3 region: CASSLVAGDTQYF. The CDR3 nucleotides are TGTGCCAGCAGCTTAGTGGCGGGAGATACGCAGTATTTT. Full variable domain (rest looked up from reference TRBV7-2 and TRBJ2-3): GAGVSQSPSNKVTEKGKDVELRCDPISGHTALYWYRQSLGQGLEFLIYFQGNSAPDKSGLPSDRFSAERTGGSVSTLTIQRTQQEDSAVYLCASSLVAGDTQYFGPGTRLTVL.

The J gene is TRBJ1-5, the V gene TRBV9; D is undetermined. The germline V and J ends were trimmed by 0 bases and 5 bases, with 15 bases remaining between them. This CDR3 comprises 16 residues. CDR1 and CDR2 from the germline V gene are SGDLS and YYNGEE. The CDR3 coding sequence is TGTGCCAGCAGCGTAGGGCCAGCGCCCTGGGATCAGCCCCAGCATTTT. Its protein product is CASSVGPAPWDQPQHF. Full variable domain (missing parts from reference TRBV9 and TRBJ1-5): DSGVTQTPKHLITATGQRVTLRCSPRSGDLSVYWYQQSLDQGLQFLIQYYNGEERAKGNILERFSAQQFPDLHSELNLSSLELGDSALYFCASSVGPAPWDQPQHFGDGTRLSIL.

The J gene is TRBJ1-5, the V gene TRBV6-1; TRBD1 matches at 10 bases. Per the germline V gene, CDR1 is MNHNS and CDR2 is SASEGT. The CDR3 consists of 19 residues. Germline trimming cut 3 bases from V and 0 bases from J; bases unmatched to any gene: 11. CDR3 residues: CASSDSGTGAGYSNQPQHF. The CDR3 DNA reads TGTGCCAGCAGTGATTCCGGGACAGGGGCGGGGTATAGCAATCAGCCCCAGCATTTT.

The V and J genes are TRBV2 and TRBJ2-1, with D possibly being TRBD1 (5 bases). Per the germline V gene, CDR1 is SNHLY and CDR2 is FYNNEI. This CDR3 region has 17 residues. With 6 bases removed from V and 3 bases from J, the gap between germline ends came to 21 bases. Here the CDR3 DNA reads TGTGCCAGCAGACAAACCACAAACAGGATAATCTACAATGAGCAGTTCTTC. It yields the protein CASRQTTNRIIYNEQFF.

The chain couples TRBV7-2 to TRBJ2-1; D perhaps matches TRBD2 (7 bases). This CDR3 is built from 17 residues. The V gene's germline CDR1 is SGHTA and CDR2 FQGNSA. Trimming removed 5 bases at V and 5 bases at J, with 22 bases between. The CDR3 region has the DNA TGTGCCAGCAGCCTAGAACGCGTCCGGGGGGCCGACAATGAGCAGTTCTTC. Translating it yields CASSLERVRGADNEQFF.

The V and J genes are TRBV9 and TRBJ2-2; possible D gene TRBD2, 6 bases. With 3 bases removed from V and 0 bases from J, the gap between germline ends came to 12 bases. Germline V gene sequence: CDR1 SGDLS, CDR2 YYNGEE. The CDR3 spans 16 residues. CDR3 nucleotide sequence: TGTGCCAGCAGCGCCGACGGGGGTGCGAACACCGGGGAGCTGTTTTTT. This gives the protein CASSADGGANTGELFF.

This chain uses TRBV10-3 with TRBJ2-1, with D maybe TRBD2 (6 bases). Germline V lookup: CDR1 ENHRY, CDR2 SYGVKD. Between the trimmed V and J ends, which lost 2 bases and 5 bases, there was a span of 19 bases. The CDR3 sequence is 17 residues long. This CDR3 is CAISENRGTKINNEQFF. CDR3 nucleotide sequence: TGTGCCATCAGTGAGAACCGGGGGACCAAGATAAACAATGAGCAGTTCTTC.

This CDR3 reads CASSVEAGGFTDTQYF. The CDR3 bases are TGTGCCAGCAGCGTAGAAGCGGGGGGGTTTACAGATACGCAGTATTTT. V is TRBV9 and J is TRBJ2-3; TRBD2 matches at 10 bases. Germline loops: CDR1 SGDLS, CDR2 YYNGEE. The CDR3 runs to 16 residues. The J segment lost 3 bases and the V segment lost 0 bases, leaving 4 bases of the junction unmatched.